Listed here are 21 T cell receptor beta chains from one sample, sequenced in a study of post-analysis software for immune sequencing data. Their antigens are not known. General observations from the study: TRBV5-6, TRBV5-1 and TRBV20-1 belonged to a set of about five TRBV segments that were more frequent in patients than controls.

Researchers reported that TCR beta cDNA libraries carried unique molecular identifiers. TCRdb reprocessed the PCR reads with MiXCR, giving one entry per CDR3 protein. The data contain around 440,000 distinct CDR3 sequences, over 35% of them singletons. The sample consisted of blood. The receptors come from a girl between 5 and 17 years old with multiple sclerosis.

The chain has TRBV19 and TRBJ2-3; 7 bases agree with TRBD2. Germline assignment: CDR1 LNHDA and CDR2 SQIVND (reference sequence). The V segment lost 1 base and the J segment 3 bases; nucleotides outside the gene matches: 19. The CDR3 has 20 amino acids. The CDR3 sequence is CASSIVTGSRTRTLTDTQYF. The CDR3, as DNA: TGTGCCAGTAGTATAGTGACCGGATCCCGGACTAGAACCCTGACAGATACGCAGTATTTT.

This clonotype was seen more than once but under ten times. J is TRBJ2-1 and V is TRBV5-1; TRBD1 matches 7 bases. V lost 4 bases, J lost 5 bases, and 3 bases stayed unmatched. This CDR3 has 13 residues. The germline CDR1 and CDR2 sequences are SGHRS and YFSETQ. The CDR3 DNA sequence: TGCGCCAGCAGCATGACAGGGAACAATGAGCAGTTCTTC. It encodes CASSMTGNNEQFF.

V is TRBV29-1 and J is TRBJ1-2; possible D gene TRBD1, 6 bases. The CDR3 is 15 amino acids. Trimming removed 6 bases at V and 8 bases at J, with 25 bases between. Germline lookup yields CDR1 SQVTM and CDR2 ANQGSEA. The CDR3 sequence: CSVPGQTAFGQGYTF. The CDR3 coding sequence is TGCAGCGTCCCCGGACAGACCGCCTTCGGCCAGGGCTACACCTTC.

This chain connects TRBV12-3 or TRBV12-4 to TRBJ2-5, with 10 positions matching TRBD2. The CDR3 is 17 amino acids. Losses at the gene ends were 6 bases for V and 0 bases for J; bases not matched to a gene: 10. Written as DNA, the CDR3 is TGTGCCAGCAGATACCAACGGACTAGCGGAGACCAAGAGACCCAGTACTTC. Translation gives CASRYQRTSGDQETQYF.

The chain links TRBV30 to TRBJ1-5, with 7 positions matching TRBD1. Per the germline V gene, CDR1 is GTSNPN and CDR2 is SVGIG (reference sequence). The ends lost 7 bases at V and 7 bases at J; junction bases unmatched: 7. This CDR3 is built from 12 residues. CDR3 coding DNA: TGTGCCTTCTCAGGGGGACGCCAGCCCCAGCATTTT. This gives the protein CAFSGGRQPQHF.

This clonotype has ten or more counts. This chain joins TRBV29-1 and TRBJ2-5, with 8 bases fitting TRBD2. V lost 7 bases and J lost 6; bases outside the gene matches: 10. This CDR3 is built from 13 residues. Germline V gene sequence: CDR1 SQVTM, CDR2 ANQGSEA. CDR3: CSASTSGRKTQYF. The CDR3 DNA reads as TGCAGCGCAAGTACTAGCGGTCGAAAGACCCAGTACTTC.

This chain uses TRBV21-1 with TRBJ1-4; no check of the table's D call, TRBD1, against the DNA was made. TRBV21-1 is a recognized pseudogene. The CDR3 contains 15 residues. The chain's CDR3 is CASSIRHRPNEKLFF. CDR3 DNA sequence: TGTGCCAGCAGCATAAGACACAGGCCGAATGAAAAACTGTTTTTT.

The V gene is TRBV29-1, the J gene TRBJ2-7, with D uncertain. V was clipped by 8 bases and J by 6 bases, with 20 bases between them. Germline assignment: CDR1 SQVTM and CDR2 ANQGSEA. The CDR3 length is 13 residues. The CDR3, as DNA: TGCAGCTACCGGCGAGGTGGCATGGGCGAGCAGTACTTC. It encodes CSYRRGGMGEQYF.

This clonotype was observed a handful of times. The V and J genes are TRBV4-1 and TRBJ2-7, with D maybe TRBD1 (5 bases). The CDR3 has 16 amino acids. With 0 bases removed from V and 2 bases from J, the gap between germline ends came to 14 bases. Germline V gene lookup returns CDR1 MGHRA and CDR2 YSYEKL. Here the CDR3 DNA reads TGCGCCAGCAGCCAAGATCAGGCAGGGTCTGCCTACGAGCAGTACTTC. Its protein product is CASSQDQAGSAYEQYF.

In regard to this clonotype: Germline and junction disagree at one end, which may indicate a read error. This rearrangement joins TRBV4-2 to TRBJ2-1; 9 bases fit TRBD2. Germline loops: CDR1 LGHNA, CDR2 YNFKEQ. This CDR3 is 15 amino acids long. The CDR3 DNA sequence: TGTGTCAGCAGCCCGCGGGGGGGCCCCTACAATGAGCAGTTCTTC. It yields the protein CVSSPRGGPYNEQFF.

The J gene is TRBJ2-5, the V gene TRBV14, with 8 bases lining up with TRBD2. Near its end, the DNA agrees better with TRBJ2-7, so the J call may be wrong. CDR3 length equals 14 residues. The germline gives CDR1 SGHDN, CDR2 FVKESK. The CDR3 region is CASRASGSAYEQYF. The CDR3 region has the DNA TGTGCCAGCAGAGCGAGCGGGAGTGCTTACGAGCAGTACTTC.

CDR3: CASSPPGVFTDTQYF. The CDR3 nucleotides are TGTGCCAGCAGCCCCCCGGGAGTCTTCACAGATACGCAGTATTTT. The J gene is TRBJ2-3, the V gene TRBV7-8; possibly TRBD2 for D (6 bases). The CDR3 covers 15 residues. Trimming shortened V by 5 bases and J by 2 bases, and 14 bases separated the two germline ends. Germline V gene lookup returns CDR1 SGHVS and CDR2 FQNEAQ.

The CDR3 DNA reads as TGCGCCAGCAGCCAAGATCCAGGACTGCTCTATGGCTACACCTTC. Its protein product is CASSQDPGLLYGYTF. This chain joins TRBV4-1 and TRBJ1-2; D gene uncertain. From germline, CDR1 is MGHRA and CDR2 YSYEKL. V lost 0 bases and J 4 bases, leaving 12 bases between the germline ends. CDR3 length: 15 amino acids.

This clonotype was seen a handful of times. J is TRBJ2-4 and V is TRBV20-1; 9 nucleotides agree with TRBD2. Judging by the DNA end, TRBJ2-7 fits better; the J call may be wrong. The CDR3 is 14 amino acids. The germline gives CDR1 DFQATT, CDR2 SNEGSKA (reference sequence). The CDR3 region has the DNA TGCAGTGCTCCCTTAGCGGGAGAGGATGGCGAGCAGTACTTC. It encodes CSAPLAGEDGEQYF.

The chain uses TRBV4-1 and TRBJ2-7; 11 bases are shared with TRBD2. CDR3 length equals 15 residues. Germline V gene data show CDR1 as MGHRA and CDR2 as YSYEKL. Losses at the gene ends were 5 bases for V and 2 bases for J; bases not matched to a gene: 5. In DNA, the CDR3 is TGCGCCAGCAGCACGCAACTAGCGGGAGCCTACGAGCAGTACTTC. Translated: CASSTQLAGAYEQYF.

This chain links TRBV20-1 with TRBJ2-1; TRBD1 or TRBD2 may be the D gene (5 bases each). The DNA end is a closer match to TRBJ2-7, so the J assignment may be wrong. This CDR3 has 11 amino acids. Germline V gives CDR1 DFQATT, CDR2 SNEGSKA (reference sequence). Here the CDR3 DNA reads TGCAGTGCTCCCCGGGGCAGCGAGCAGTACTTC. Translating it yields CSAPRGSEQYF.

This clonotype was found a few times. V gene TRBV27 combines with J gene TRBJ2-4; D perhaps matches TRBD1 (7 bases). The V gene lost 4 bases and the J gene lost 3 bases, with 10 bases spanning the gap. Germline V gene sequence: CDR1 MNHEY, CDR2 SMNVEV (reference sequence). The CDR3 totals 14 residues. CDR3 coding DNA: TGTGCCAGCAGTTGGAGGGGGCACAAAAACATTCAGTACTTC. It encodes CASSWRGHKNIQYF.

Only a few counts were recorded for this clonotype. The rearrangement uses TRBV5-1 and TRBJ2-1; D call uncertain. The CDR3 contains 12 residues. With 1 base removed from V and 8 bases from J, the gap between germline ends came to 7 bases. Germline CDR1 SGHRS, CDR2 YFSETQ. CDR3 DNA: TGCGCCAGCAGCTTGTCGGGCTATGAGCAGTTCTTC. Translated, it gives CASSLSGYEQFF.

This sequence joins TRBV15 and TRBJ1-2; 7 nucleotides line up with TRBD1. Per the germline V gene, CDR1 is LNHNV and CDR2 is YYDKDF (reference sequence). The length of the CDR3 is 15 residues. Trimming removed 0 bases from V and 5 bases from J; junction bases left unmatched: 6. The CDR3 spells CATSREGQGGYGYTF. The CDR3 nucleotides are TGTGCCACCAGCAGAGAAGGGCAGGGGGGGTATGGCTACACCTTC.

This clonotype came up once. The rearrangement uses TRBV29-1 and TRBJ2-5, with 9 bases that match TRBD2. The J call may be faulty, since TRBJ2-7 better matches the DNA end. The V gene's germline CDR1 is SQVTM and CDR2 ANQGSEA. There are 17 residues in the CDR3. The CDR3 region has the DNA TGCAGCGTTGAAGATGTAGCGGGAGAAACCGAGGCCCACGAGCAGTACTTC. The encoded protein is CSVEDVAGETEAHEQYF.

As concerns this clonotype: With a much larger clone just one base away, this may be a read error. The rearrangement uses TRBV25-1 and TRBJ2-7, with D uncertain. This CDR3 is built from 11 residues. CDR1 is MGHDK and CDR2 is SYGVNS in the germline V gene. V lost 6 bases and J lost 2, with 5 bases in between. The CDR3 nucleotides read TGTGCCAGCAGCGCCCCCTACGAGCAGTACTTC. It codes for CASSAPYEQYF.